This T cell receptor beta chain was captured by sequencing in a study of Ad26.COV2.S vaccination and SARS-CoV-2 variants. On the study more broadly: Donor got 5x10^10 or 1x10^11 viral particles of Ad26.COV2.S. General study results and limits: Possibly, TCR breadth and depth analyses underestimated total T cell responses. People given the vaccine had a wider spike-specific TCR breadth than placebo recipients did.

Points on this clone: Its antigen is not known.

Described treatment: some 20 received Ad26.COV2.S at low or high dose, single or two shots; about 5 received placebo; per-sample allocation not given. At day 63 after the first vaccine or placebo injection, samples were drawn. The sample came from a Boston adult aged 18-55 years. The germline gives CDR1 SGHNT, CDR2 YYREEE (reference sequence). V was clipped by 0 bases and J by 6 bases; unmatched bases: 5. This CDR3 is 18 amino acids long. The method was immunoSEQ multiplex PCR; TCRdb's version includes in-frame clones alone and lacks a portion of them. Of hundreds of thousands of clones in the sample, around nine tenths are singletons; the top ten hold about 4.6%.

V and J are TRBV5-4 and TRBJ2-2; 16 bases fit TRBD2. Sequences were derived from peripheral blood, sampled in a trial of Ad26.COV2.S vaccine versus placebo. The source is a person aged 18-65 years who received the Ad26.COV2.S COVID-19 vaccine or a placebo. CDR3 protein: CASSLDGTSGGAAGELFF. CDR3 bases: TGTGCCAGCAGCTTGGATGGGACTAGCGGGGGGGCAGCCGGGGAGCTGTTTTTT.